The 8 T cell receptor beta chains below come from one sample, sequenced in a study of T cell responses to AZD1222 COVID-19 vaccine. Only in-frame clones appear in the TCRdb table, and some are missing; sequencing was by immunoSEQ multiplex PCR. The repertoire holds 120,000 or so clones, with 90% as singletons. The starting material was peripheral blood, obtained on day 0 of MenACWY control vaccination. The source of these receptors is an adult in good health.

J is TRBJ2-1 and V is TRBV9, with D maybe TRBD2 (6 bases). V was pared by 4 bases and J by 7 bases, with 12 bases between. This CDR3 contains 13 residues. Germline lookup yields CDR1 SGDLS and CDR2 YYNGEE. CDR3 loop: CASSHGLANEQFF. The CDR3 DNA reads TGTGCCAGCAGCCACGGGCTAGCGAATGAGCAGTTCTTC.

The chain recombines TRBV7-3 with TRBJ2-5; D might be TRBD1 or TRBD2, each matching 5 bases. Germline CDR1 is SGHTA and CDR2 is FQGTGA. Trimming took off 2 bases at V and 2 bases at J, with 24 bases between the two ends. The CDR3 length is 19 residues. The CDR3 DNA follows: TGTGCCAGCAGCTTAGCATGGGACGGTTGGGTTCAAGGGCAAGAGACCCAGTACTTC. Its translation is CASSLAWDGWVQGQETQYF.

V and J are TRBV7-9 and TRBJ1-2; D gene unclear. The length of the CDR3 is 12 residues. Trimming left V 5 bases short and J 6 bases short, with 10 bases between. Germline CDR1 and CDR2: SEHNR and FQNEAQ (reference sequence). CDR3 DNA sequence: TGTGCCAGCAGCCATCGGTTGGATGGCTACACCTTC. Its translation: CASSHRLDGYTF.

V is TRBV6-5 and J is TRBJ1-1; D is uncertain. CDR1 and CDR2 (germline): MNHEY, SVGAGI. The CDR3 runs to 12 residues. Trimming cost V 4 bases and J 9 bases, with 12 bases left between them. CDR3 nucleotide sequence: TGTGCCAGCAGTTCCGGCGGGAGGAAAGCTTTCTTT. This translates into CASSSGGRKAFF.

V and J are TRBV24-1 and TRBJ2-1; 8 bases are shared with TRBD2. CDR3 size: 14 residues. Germline loops: CDR1 KGHDR, CDR2 SFDVKD. Losses at the gene ends were 2 bases for V and 13 bases for J; bases not matched to a gene: 9. The CDR3 sequence: CATSDSQAGVSQFF. CDR3 coding DNA: TGTGCCACCAGTGATTCGCAAGCGGGAGTGTCTCAGTTCTTC.

The count of this clone is one. The rearrangement links TRBV27 to TRBJ1-1; 8 positions agree with TRBD1. Unmatched junction bases numbered 2, after V lost 7 bases and J lost 1 base. This CDR3 contains 13 residues. Per germline, CDR1 MNHEY and CDR2 SMNVEV (reference sequence). CDR3: CASTGQGNTEAFF. The CDR3 region has the DNA TGTGCCAGCACAGGACAGGGGAACACTGAAGCTTTCTTT.

This chain connects TRBV4-1 to TRBJ1-1, with 8 bases fitting TRBD1. The junction had 4 bases not matched to a gene; V was cut back by 0 bases and J by 4 bases. The CDR3 has 15 residues. CDR1 is MGHRA and CDR2 is YSYEKL in the germline V gene. CDR3 bases: TGCGCCAGCAGCCAAGATGGACAGGGAGGCACTGAAGCTTTCTTT. Its protein is CASSQDGQGGTEAFF.

The rearrangement joins TRBV7-9 to TRBJ1-1; 10 bases agree with TRBD1. CDR3 length equals 14 residues. The V segment lost 6 bases and the J segment 6 bases; nucleotides outside the gene matches: 7. Germline V gene lookup returns CDR1 SEHNR and CDR2 FQNEAQ (reference sequence). The CDR3 here is CASRTGGALSEAFF. The CDR3 bases are TGTGCCAGCAGGACAGGGGGCGCCCTCTCTGAAGCTTTCTTT. Drawing the rest from reference TRBV7-9 and TRBJ1-1, the complete variable domain is DTGVSQNPRHKITKRGQNVTFRCDPISEHNRLYWYRQTLGQGPEFLTYFQNEAQLEKSRLLSDRFSAERPKGSFSTLEIQRTEQGDSAMYLCASRTGGALSEAFFGQGTRLTVV.